This entry lists 22 T cell receptor beta chains sequenced from one sample in a study of blood T cell repertoires in COVID-19. Clones were read by immunoSEQ multiplex PCR, and TCRdb kept only the in-frame ones, dropping some. Found here are roughly 61,000 clones, roughly 90% of them singletons; the top ten hold about 17%. The sequenced sample consisted of peripheral blood. The receptors here all came from a man older than 75 with acute or convalescent COVID-19.

This clone appeared once. The V call is TRBV19, the J call TRBJ1-6; no clear D gene. The CDR3 spans 14 residues. Looked up from germline, CDR1 is LNHDA and CDR2 is SQIVND (reference sequence). V lost 7 bases to trimming and J lost 10 bases, with 17 bases between them. The CDR3 DNA reads TGTGCCAGTACCCCAAGGAGGGCCCAGTCACCCCTCCACTTT. Amino acids: CASTPRRAQSPLHF. Supplemented by reference TRBV19 and TRBJ1-6, the full variable domain reads DGGITQSPKYLFRKEGQNVTLSCEQNLNHDAMYWYRQDPGQGLRLIYYSQIVNDFQKGDIAEGYSVSREKKESFPLTVTSAQKNPTAFYLCASTPRRAQSPLHFGNGTRLTVT.

The chain carries TRBV3-1 (or the pseudogene TRBV3-2) and TRBJ2-2, with D maybe TRBD2 (5 bases). The V gene lost 0 bases and the J gene lost 5 bases, with 13 bases spanning the gap. This CDR3 contains 16 residues. Germline-derived CDR1 and CDR2 are LGHDT and YNNKEL (reference sequence). DNA of the CDR3: TGTGCCAGCAGCCAAGACCAAGGGTCGGGGACCGGGGAGCTGTTTTTT. This translates into CASSQDQGSGTGELFF.

The chain combines TRBV7-9 with TRBJ2-3; 12 positions match TRBD2. The trim removed 6 bases at V and 2 bases at J, leaving 6 bases unmatched. Germline V lookup: CDR1 SEHNR, CDR2 FQNEAQ (reference sequence). The CDR3 loop spans 16 amino acids. The CDR3 loop is CASSYLAGGLTDTQYF. The CDR3 DNA follows: TGTGCCAGCAGTTATCTAGCGGGGGGGCTCACAGATACGCAGTATTTT.

V gene TRBV3-1 (or the pseudogene TRBV3-2) combines with J gene TRBJ1-6, with a tentative D call TRBD1 (6 bases). Trimming removed 8 bases at V and 10 bases at J, with 18 bases between. This CDR3 has 14 residues. The V gene's germline CDR1 is LGHDT and CDR2 YNNKEL (reference sequence). The CDR3 DNA reads TGTGCCAGCTGCCCGGGGGGGGGCGGGTCACCCCTCCACTTT. Its translation: CASCPGGGGSPLHF.

The chain couples TRBV24-1 to TRBJ1-1, with D possibly TRBD1 on 5 matching bases. Between the trimmed V and J ends, which lost 3 bases and 4 bases, there was a span of 8 bases. The CDR3 runs 13 residues. Germline CDR1 is KGHDR and CDR2 is SFDVKD. The CDR3: CATSDRRGTEAFF. In DNA form, the CDR3 reads TGTGCCACCAGTGATAGGAGGGGCACTGAAGCTTTCTTT.

Note on this clone: The same CDR3 is also encoded by other DNA sequences in this sample. V gene TRBV5-8 combines with J gene TRBJ1-1; the match to TRBD1 covers 7 bases. This CDR3 region has 15 residues. Trimming removed 0 bases from V and 2 bases from J; junction bases left unmatched: 4. Germline CDR1 reads SGHTS; CDR2 reads YDEGEE. The CDR3 DNA is TGTGCCAGCAGCTTGGTGGGGACAGCCAACACTGAAGCTTTCTTT. It encodes CASSLVGTANTEAFF.

The chain has TRBV5-1 and TRBJ2-2; 9 nucleotides match TRBD1. Germline trimming cut 4 bases from V and 6 bases from J; bases unmatched to any gene: 10. This CDR3 spans 16 amino acids. Germline-derived CDR1 and CDR2 are SGHRS and YFSETQ. The DNA for the CDR3 is TGCGCCAGCAGCAGCGGGACAGGGAAGGCAGCCGGGGAGCTGTTTTTT. Its protein is CASSSGTGKAAGELFF.

The chain couples TRBV5-1 to TRBJ2-5, with TRBD2 identical over 15 bases. Germline assignment: CDR1 SGHRS and CDR2 YFSETQ. CDR3 size: 15 residues. V trimming: 4 bases; J trimming: 5 bases; junction bases outside the gene matches: 3. CDR3 amino acids: CASSPGTSGGETQYF. The CDR3 region has the DNA TGCGCCAGCAGCCCGGGGACTAGCGGGGGGGAGACCCAGTACTTC.

The chain combines TRBV5-1 with TRBJ2-3; 15 bases match TRBD2. The CDR3 is 18 amino acids. Trimming removed 3 bases from V and 1 base from J; junction bases left unmatched: 6. The V gene's germline CDR1 is SGHRS and CDR2 YFSETQ. The CDR3 DNA reads as TGCGCCAGCAGCTCCGGACTAGCGGGGGGGCCTGGCACAGATACGCAGTATTTT. Translation gives CASSSGLAGGPGTDTQYF.

The chain employs TRBV3-1 (or the pseudogene TRBV3-2) and TRBJ1-5; a weak D match, TRBD1 (5 bases). The germline CDR1 and CDR2 sequences are LGHDT and YNNKEL (reference sequence). V was clipped by 8 bases and J by 5 bases, with 10 bases between them. The CDR3 is made up of 12 amino acids. CDR3 nucleotides: TGTGCCAGCCGACAGAGCCATCAGCCCCAGCATTTT. This gives the protein CASRQSHQPQHF.

On this clone: This specimen includes other DNA sequences encoding the same CDR3. J is TRBJ1-3 and V is TRBV19; D remains unclear. CDR1 is LNHDA and CDR2 is SQIVND in the germline V gene (reference sequence). The germline V and J ends were trimmed by 4 bases and 0 bases, with 7 bases remaining between them. This CDR3 is 14 amino acids long. CDR3: CASSTDNSGNTIYF. In DNA form, the CDR3 reads TGTGCCAGTAGTACAGACAACTCTGGAAACACCATATATTTT.

The rearrangement joins TRBV28 to TRBJ2-5; D not certain. Trimming removed 5 bases from V and 5 bases from J, with 9 bases in between. This CDR3 spans 12 amino acids. Germline values: CDR1 MDHEN, CDR2 SYDVKM. CDR3 in amino acids: CASSPTRETQYF. CDR3 nucleotide sequence: TGTGCCAGCAGTCCCACGAGGGAGACCCAGTACTTC.

This clone occurred once. The genes are TRBV6-9 and TRBJ2-1; no clear D. CDR3 length equals 13 residues. Trimming left V 8 bases short and J 0 bases short, with 8 bases between. Germline V gives CDR1 MNHGY, CDR2 SVAAGI. CDR3 DNA sequence: TGTGCCAGCCTCGGGTGCTCCTACAATGAGCAGTTCTTC. Residues: CASLGCSYNEQFF.

The gene calls are TRBV2 and TRBJ1-4, with D unclear. Looked up from germline, CDR1 is SNHLY and CDR2 is FYNNEI. This CDR3 region has 17 residues. The V and J ends lost 1 base and 0 bases respectively, with 12 bases between them. Here the CDR3 reads CASSEGGNGATNEKLFF. DNA for the CDR3: TGTGCCAGCAGTGAAGGTGGGAACGGGGCAACTAATGAAAAACTGTTTTTT.

The chain employs TRBV10-3 and TRBJ2-2; 7 bases match TRBD2. The length of the CDR3 is 15 residues. V dropped 8 bases and J dropped 2; count of bases not matched to a gene: 8. Germline V lookup: CDR1 ENHRY, CDR2 SYGVKD. The CDR3 loop is CAIRAGVLNTGELFF. CDR3 in DNA: TGTGCCATCCGGGCGGGGGTACTCAACACCGGGGAGCTGTTTTTT.

This sequence joins TRBV27 and TRBJ1-5; 9 nucleotides match TRBD1. The CDR3 loop spans 14 amino acids. Losses at the gene ends were 6 bases for V and 6 bases for J; bases not matched to a gene: 6. CDR1 is MNHEY, CDR2 SMNVEV, per germline (reference sequence). CDR3 DNA: TGTGCCAGCAGAGATACAGGGGGCACTCAGCCCCAGCATTTT. Its translation is CASRDTGGTQPQHF.

This clone has a single count. The chain carries TRBV24-1 and TRBJ1-1; the D gene is possibly TRBD1 (5 bases). CDR1 and CDR2 from the germline V gene are KGHDR and SFDVKD. Trimming took 9 bases from V and 1 from J, leaving 11 bases between them. The CDR3 has 13 amino acids. Here the CDR3 reads CATEGAKNTEAFF. CDR3 DNA sequence: TGTGCCACCGAAGGGGCCAAGAACACTGAAGCTTTCTTT.

This rearrangement joins TRBV6-1 to TRBJ2-2; tentatively, D is TRBD2 (6 bases). The CDR3 loop spans 15 amino acids. V was shortened by 2 bases and J by 5 bases, with 12 bases between the two germline ends. CDR1 and CDR2 from the germline V gene are MNHNS and SASEGT. The DNA for the CDR3 is TGTGCCAGCAGTGAACGGGCGGGGTTAACCGGGGAGCTGTTTTTT. This encodes CASSERAGLTGELFF.

This sequence joins TRBV10-3 and TRBJ1-3, with 8 bases fitting TRBD1. J gave up 3 bases and V 10 bases, and 11 bases lay outside the gene matches. The CDR3 totals 15 residues. Germline CDR1 is ENHRY and CDR2 is SYGVKD. The CDR3 here is CASTGGITYGNTIYF. Here the CDR3 DNA reads TGTGCCAGTACAGGGGGTATTACTTATGGAAACACCATATATTTT.

This chain uses TRBV7-2 with TRBJ2-3; a possible D gene is TRBD2 (5 bases). This CDR3 region has 16 residues. CDR1 is SGHTA, CDR2 FQGNSA, per germline. The ends were cut back, 0 bases at V and 0 bases at J, with 10 bases in the middle. The CDR3 region is CASSLAVEGSTDTQYF. The CDR3, as DNA: TGTGCCAGCAGCTTAGCGGTCGAGGGAAGCACAGATACGCAGTATTTT.

The V call is TRBV29-1, the J call TRBJ1-1; D is unclear. There are 13 residues in the CDR3. Germline V gives CDR1 SQVTM, CDR2 ANQGSEA. V gave up 7 bases and J gave up 1 base, with 13 bases separating them. The CDR3 DNA is TGCAGCGCCCTCCTGGGCCCGAACACTGAAGCTTTCTTT. Translating it yields CSALLGPNTEAFF.

The chain couples TRBV5-1 to TRBJ2-2; D not resolved. V dropped 0 bases and J dropped 4 bases, with 4 bases sitting between them. The CDR3 loop spans 13 amino acids. Per the germline V gene, CDR1 is SGHRS and CDR2 is YFSETQ. In nucleotides, the CDR3 is TGCGCCAGCAGCTTGGTCCGCACCGGGGAGCTGTTTTTT. It yields the protein CASSLVRTGELFF. The whole variable domain, remainder taken from reference TRBV5-1 and TRBJ2-2, is KAGVTQTPRYLIKTRGQQVTLSCSPISGHRSVSWYQQTPGQGLQFLFEYFSETQRNKGNFPGRFSGRQFSNSRSEMNVSTLELGDSALYLCASSLVRTGELFFGEGSRLTVL.